A single T cell receptor beta chain is shown here with its context. This record comes from a study of regulatory T cells in long-lasting Graves disease. V was trimmed by 0 bases and J by 0 bases, leaving 12 bases between them. In germline, CDR1 is LNHDA, CDR2 SQIVND (reference sequence). The CDR3 has 18 amino acids. CDR3 regions were amplified by Arm-PCR using iRepertoire HTBI primers to build TCR beta libraries. Original methodology: About 60 TRBV and around 15 TRBJ segments were identified across samples. Each CDR3 protein gets one entry after TCRdb re-called the multiplex PCR reads with MiXCR. Clone size and V and J calls follow TCRdb, not the original study. The sample shows 350,000 to 500,000 distinct CDR3 sequences, approximately 14% of them seen only once. The time point here: newly diagnosed GD, antithyroid drugs for less than 3 months. After RNA was extracted from PBMCs, the TCR library was made from it.

These same data were also listed under a study on T cells in Graves' hyperthyroidism and ophthalmopathy. From that second work: During a first-round RT-PCR of the TCR CDR3, the HTBI primer set was used.

The chain recombines TRBV19 with TRBJ2-6; D is unresolved. Sequences were derived from peripheral blood mononuclear cells (PBMCs), sampled at new diagnosis, from a patient treated with antithyroid drugs. The clonotype comes from a woman aged 45 to 65 with Graves disease. The CDR3 sequence is CASSIDRVGISGANVLTF. The CDR3, as DNA: TGTGCCAGTAGTATAGATCGTGTGGGGATCTCTGGGGCCAACGTCCTGACTTTC.